The 5 T cell receptor beta chains presented below share a single source sample, sequenced in a study of Ad26.COV2.S vaccination and SARS-CoV-2 variants. Regarding treatment: some 20 received Ad26.COV2.S at low or high dose, single or two shots; roughly five received placebo; per-sample allocation not given. Sampling occurred on day 63 after the first vaccine or placebo injection. Produced via immunoSEQ multiplex PCR; TCRdb's table is partial and in-frame only. The sample has 360,000 or so clones, around 87% seen once. Here the sequenced sample was peripheral blood, taken in a trial of Ad26.COV2.S vaccine versus placebo. These receptors were collected from a person aged 18-60 years who received the Ad26.COV2.S COVID-19 vaccine or a placebo.

The chain employs TRBV5-8 and TRBJ1-2, with D uncertain. The CDR3 covers 13 residues. V was shortened by 4 bases and J by 0 bases, with 7 bases between the two germline ends. Germline V gene data show CDR1 as SGHTS and CDR2 as YDEGEE. CDR3 in DNA: TGTGCCAGCAGCCCCGCACCTAACTATGGCTACACCTTC. Translating it yields CASSPAPNYGYTF. Using reference TRBV5-8 and TRBJ1-2 for the parts outside the CDR3, the full variable domain is EAGVTQSPTHLIKTRGQQATLRCSPISGHTSVYWYQQALGLGLQFLLWYDEGEERNRGNFPPRFSGRQFPNYSSELNVNALELEDSALYLCASSPAPNYGYTFGSGTRLTVV.

The rearrangement uses TRBV12-5 and TRBJ1-3, with 10 bases lining up with TRBD1. The CDR3 has 16 residues. The V gene end was trimmed by 1 base and the J gene end by 4 bases; junction bases not matched to a gene: 4. CDR1 LGHNT and CDR2 FRNRAP come from the germline V gene. The CDR3 nucleotides are TGTGCTAGTGGTTTGGCCGGGACAGGGGACGGAAACACCATATATTTT. The encoded protein is CASGLAGTGDGNTIYF.

In regard to this clone: At one end the junction does not follow the germline gene, possibly because of a read error. V and J are TRBV15 and TRBJ2-3; D uncertain. The CDR3 covers 13 residues. CDR1 LNHNV and CDR2 YYDKDF come from the germline V gene (reference sequence). The CDR3 loop reads CATSRDITATQYF. In DNA, the CDR3 is TGTGCCACCAGCAGAGATATCACAGCTACGCAGTATTTT.

This clone was seen more than once but under ten times. The genes are TRBV4-1 and TRBJ1-5; TRBD1 might be the D (6 bases). Trimming shortened V by 4 bases and J by 3 bases, and 10 bases separated the two germline ends. CDR3 length: 14 residues. Germline-derived CDR1 and CDR2 are MGHRA and YSYEKL. CDR3 sequence (DNA): TGCGCCAGCAGCCTTAACAGGGCCAATCAGCCCCAGCATTTT. Translation: CASSLNRANQPQHF.

The chain is built from TRBV7-2 and TRBJ2-3, with 9 bases that match TRBD2. V shed 3 bases and J 5 bases; nucleotides not matched to a gene: 9. The CDR3 consists of 16 residues. The germline gives CDR1 SGHTA, CDR2 FQGNSA. The CDR3 is CASSLAGGPNRDTQYF. CDR3 DNA: TGTGCCAGCAGCTTGGCGGGGGGGCCTAATAGAGATACGCAGTATTTT.